This is a list of T cell receptor beta chains from one sample in a study of blood T cell repertoires in COVID-19. The protocol was immunoSEQ multiplex PCR, while the TCRdb copy is restricted to in-frame clones and leaves out a portion. The sample yields 150,000 to 200,000 clones, roughly 84% seen once. Material for sequencing was peripheral blood. These receptors were obtained from a woman in her forties with COVID-19, enrolled during active disease. The CDR3 runs from the conserved cysteine through the conserved F or W. A D gene is named only where the DNA matches it firmly. Clone size is not always given. Where it is, it says once, few, many or a class for expanded clones.

clone_size j_call d_call v_call cdr3_aa cdr3_nt
- TRBJ2-4 - TRBV6-5 CASSPTSFPNIQYF TGTGCCAGCAGCCCCACTAGTTTTCCAAACATTCAGTACTTC
- TRBJ2-5 - TRBV18 CASSLRGSRGRFQETQYF TGTGCCAGCTCACTGCGAGGGTCGAGAGGGAGGTTCCAAGAGACCCAGTACTTC
once TRBJ1-6 - TRBV5-1 CASSHDGGVNSPLHF TGCGCCAGCAGCCACGACGGAGGGGTAAACTCACCCCTCCACTTT
few TRBJ2-1 TRBD2 TRBV14 CASTLAGTSYNEQFF TGTGCCAGCACGTTAGCGGGAACCTCCTACAATGAGCAGTTCTTC
- TRBJ1-2 TRBD1 TRBV5-1 CASSLNRDRGYGYTF TGCGCCAGCAGCTTAAACCGGGACAGAGGCTATGGCTACACCTTC
- TRBJ1-2 TRBD1 TRBV12-3/TRBV12-4 CAGRTGGGYGYTF TGTGCCGGCAGGACAGGGGGAGGCTATGGCTACACCTTC
- TRBJ2-7 - TRBV6-2/TRBV6-3 CASSYSGYQGEQYF TGTGCCAGCAGTTACTCCGGCTACCAGGGGGAGCAGTACTTC
- TRBJ1-5 TRBD1 TRBV27 CASSARQGSNQPQHF TGTGCCAGCAGTGCGCGACAGGGGAGCAATCAGCCCCAGCATTTT
- TRBJ1-5 - TRBV9 CASSPRRGSRNQPQHF TGTGCCAGCAGCCCTCGCAGGGGTTCGCGCAATCAGCCCCAGCATTTT
- TRBJ2-5 TRBD1 TRBV6-5 CASTLATGGTETQYF TGTGCCAGCACCTTAGCGACAGGGGGCACGGAGACCCAGTACTTC
few TRBJ2-7 - TRBV5-5 CASRPRDTSYEQYF TGTGCCAGCCGCCCCCGGGACACATCCTACGAGCAGTACTTC
- TRBJ1-4 TRBD1 TRBV5-6 CASSWRTGSSEKLFF TGTGCCAGCAGCTGGAGGACAGGGTCGAGTGAAAAACTGTTTTTT